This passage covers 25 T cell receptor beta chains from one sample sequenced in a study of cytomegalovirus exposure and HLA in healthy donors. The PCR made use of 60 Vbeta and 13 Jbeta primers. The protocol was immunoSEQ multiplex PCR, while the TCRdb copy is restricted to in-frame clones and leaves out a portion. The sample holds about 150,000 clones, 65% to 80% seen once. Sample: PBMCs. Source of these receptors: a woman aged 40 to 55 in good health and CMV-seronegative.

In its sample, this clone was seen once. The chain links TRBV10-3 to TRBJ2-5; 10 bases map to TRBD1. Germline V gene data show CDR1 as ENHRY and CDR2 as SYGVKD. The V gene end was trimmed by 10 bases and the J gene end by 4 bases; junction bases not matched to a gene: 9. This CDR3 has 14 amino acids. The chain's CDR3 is CATRRDRGLETQYF. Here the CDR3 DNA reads TGTGCCACCCGCCGGGACAGGGGATTAGAGACCCAGTACTTC.

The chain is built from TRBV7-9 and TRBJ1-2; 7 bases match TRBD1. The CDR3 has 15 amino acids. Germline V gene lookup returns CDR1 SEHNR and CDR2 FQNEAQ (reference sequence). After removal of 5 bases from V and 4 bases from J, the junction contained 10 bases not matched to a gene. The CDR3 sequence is CASSPVGTATYGYTF. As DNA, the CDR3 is TGTGCCAGCAGCCCGGTAGGGACAGCGACCTATGGCTACACCTTC. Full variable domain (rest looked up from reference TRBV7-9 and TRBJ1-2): DTGVSQNPRHKITKRGQNVTFRCDPISEHNRLYWYRQTLGQGPEFLTYFQNEAQLEKSRLLSDRFSAERPKGSFSTLEIQRTEQGDSAMYLCASSPVGTATYGYTFGSGTRLTVV.

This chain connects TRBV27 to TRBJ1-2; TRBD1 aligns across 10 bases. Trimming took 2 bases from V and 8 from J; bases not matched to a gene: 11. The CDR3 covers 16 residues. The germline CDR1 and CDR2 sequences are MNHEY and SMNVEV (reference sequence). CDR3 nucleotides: TGTGCCAGCAGTTTAATAGCAGGCGGGACAGGGGACGGCTACACCTTC. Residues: CASSLIAGGTGDGYTF.

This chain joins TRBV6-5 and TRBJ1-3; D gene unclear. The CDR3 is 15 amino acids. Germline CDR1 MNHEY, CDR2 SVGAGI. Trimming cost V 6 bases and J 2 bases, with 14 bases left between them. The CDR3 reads CASSSGTATGNTIYF. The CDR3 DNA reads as TGTGCCAGCAGCAGCGGAACCGCGACTGGAAACACCATATATTTT.

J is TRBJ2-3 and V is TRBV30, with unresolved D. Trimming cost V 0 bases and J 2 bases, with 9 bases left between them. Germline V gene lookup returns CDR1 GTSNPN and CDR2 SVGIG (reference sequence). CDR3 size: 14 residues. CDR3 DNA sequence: TGTGCCTGGAGTGTACCTCTAGTCACAGATACGCAGTATTTT. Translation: CAWSVPLVTDTQYF.

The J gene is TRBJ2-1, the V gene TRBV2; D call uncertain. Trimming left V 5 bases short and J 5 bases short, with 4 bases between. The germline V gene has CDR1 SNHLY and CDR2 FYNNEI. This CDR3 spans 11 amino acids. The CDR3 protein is CASSYDNEQFF. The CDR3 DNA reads TGTGCCAGCAGTTATGACAATGAGCAGTTCTTC.

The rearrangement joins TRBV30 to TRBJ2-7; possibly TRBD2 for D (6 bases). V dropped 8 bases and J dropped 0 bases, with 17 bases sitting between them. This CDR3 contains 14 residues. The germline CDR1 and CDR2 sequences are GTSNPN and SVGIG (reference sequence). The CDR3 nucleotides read TGTGCCGGCCCTCTAGCGACAAGCTCCTACGAGCAGTACTTC. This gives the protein CAGPLATSSYEQYF.

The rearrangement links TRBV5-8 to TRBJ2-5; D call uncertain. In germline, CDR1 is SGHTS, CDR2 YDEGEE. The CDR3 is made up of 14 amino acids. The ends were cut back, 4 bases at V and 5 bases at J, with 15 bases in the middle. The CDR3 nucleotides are TGTGCCAGCAGCACCCCCAGCCTGCGGGAGACCCAGTACTTC. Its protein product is CASSTPSLRETQYF.

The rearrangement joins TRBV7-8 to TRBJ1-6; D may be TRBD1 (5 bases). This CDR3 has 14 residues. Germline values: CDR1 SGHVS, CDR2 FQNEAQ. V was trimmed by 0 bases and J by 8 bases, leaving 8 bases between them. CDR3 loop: CASSLAGGDSPLHF. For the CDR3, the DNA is TGTGCCAGCAGCTTAGCGGGGGGTGATTCACCCCTCCACTTT.

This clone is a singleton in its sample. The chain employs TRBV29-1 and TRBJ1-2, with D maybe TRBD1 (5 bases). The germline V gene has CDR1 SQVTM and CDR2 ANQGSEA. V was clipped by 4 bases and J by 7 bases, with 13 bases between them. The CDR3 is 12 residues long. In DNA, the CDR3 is TGCAGCGTTGTGGCGGCGCAGGGTGGCTACACCTTC. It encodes CSVVAAQGGYTF.

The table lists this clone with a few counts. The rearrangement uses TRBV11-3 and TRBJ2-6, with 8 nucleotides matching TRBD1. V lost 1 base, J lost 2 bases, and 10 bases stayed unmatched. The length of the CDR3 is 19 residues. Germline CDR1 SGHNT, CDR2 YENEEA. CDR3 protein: CASSLVVDRGFPGANVLTF. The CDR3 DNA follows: TGTGCCAGCAGCTTAGTAGTAGACAGGGGCTTCCCTGGGGCCAACGTCCTGACTTTC.

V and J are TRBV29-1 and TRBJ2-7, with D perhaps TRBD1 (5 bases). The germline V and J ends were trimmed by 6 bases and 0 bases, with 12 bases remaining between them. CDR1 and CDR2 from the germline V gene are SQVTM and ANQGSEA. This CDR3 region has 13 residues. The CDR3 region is CSVADISSYEQYF. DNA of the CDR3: TGCAGCGTCGCGGACATCTCCTCCTACGAGCAGTACTTC.

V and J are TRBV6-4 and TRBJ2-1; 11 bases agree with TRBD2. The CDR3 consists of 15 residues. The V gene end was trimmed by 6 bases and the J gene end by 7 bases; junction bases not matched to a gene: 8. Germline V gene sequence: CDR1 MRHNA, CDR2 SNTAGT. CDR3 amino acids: CASSLLAGERNEQFF. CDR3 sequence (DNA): TGTGCCAGCAGCCTACTAGCGGGGGAGAGAAATGAGCAGTTCTTC.

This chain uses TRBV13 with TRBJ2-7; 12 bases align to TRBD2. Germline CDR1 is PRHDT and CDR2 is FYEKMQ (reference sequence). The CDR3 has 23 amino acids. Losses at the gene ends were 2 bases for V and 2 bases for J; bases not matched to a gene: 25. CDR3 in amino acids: CASSLNRLAGEEIAYGKAYEQYF. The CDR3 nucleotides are TGTGCCAGCAGCTTAAACCGACTAGCGGGGGAGGAGATAGCCTACGGAAAAGCCTACGAGCAGTACTTC.

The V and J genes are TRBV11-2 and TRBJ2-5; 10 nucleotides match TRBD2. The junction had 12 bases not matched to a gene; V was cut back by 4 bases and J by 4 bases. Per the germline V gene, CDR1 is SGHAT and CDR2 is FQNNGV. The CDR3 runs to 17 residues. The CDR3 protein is CASSSPASGRGGETQYF. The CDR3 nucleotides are TGTGCCAGCAGCTCACCAGCGAGCGGGAGGGGGGGAGAGACCCAGTACTTC.

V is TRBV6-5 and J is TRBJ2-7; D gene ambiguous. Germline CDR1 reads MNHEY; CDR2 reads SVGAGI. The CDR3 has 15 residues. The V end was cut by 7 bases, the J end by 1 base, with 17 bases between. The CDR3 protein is CASTQAHAGSYEQYF. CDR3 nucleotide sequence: TGTGCCAGCACCCAAGCCCACGCCGGGTCCTACGAGCAGTACTTC.

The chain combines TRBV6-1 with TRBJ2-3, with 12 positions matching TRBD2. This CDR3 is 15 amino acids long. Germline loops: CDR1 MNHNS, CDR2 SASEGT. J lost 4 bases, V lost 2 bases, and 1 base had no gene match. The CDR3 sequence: CASSELAGGADTQYF. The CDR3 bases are TGTGCCAGCAGTGAACTAGCGGGGGGGGCAGATACGCAGTATTTT.

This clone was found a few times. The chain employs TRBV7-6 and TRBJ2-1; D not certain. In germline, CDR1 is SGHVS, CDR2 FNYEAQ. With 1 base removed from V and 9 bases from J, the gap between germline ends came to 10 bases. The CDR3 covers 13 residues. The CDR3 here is CASSLVGYSEQFF. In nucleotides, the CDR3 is TGTGCCAGCAGCTTAGTCGGTTACTCTGAGCAGTTCTTC.

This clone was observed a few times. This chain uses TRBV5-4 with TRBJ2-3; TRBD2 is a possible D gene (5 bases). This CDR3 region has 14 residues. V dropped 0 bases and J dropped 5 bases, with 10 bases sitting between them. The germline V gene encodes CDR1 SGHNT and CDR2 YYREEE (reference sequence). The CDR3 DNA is TGTGCCAGCAGCTTGGTGGCAGGAGGAGATACGCAGTATTTT. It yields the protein CASSLVAGGDTQYF.

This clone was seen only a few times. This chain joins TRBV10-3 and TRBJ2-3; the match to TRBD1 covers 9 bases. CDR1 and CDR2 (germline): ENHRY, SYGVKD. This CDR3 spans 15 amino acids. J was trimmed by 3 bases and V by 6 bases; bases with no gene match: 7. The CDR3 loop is CAISRTGDETDTQYF. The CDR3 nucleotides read TGTGCCATCAGCAGGACAGGGGATGAAACAGATACGCAGTATTTT.

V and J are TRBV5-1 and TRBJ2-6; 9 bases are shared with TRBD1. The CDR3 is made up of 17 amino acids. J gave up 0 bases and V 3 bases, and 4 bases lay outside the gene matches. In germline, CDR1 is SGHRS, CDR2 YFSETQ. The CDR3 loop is CASSWTGVTSGANVLTF. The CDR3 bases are TGCGCCAGCAGCTGGACAGGGGTGACCTCTGGGGCCAACGTCCTGACTTTC. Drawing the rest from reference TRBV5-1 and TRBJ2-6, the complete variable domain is KAGVTQTPRYLIKTRGQQVTLSCSPISGHRSVSWYQQTPGQGLQFLFEYFSETQRNKGNFPGRFSGRQFSNSRSEMNVSTLELGDSALYLCASSWTGVTSGANVLTFGAGSRLTVL.

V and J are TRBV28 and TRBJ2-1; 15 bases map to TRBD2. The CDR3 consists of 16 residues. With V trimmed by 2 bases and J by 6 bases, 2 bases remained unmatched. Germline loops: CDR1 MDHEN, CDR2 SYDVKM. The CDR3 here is CASSLGTSGGSNEQFF. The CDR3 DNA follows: TGTGCCAGCAGTTTAGGGACTAGCGGGGGGAGCAATGAGCAGTTCTTC.

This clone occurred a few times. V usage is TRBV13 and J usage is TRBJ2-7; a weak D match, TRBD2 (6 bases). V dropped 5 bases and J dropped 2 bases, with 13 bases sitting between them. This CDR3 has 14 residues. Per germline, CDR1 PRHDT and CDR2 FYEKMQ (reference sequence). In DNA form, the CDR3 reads TGTGCCAGCAGCACTAGTGGAGGGACCTACGAGCAGTACTTC. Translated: CASSTSGGTYEQYF.

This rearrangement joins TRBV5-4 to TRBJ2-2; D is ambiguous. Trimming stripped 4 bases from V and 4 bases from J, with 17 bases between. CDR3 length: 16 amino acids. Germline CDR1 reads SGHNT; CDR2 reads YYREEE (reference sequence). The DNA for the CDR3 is TGTGCCAGCAGCCTCCCGGTAGGAGATCCCACCGGGGAGCTGTTTTTT. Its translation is CASSLPVGDPTGELFF.

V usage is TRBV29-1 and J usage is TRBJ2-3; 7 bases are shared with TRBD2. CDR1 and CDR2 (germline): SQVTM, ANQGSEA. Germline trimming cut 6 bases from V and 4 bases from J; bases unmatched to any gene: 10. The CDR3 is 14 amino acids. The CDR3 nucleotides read TGCAGCGTAGAGGGAGGGGCGCCCCCAGATACGCAGTATTTT. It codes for CSVEGGAPPDTQYF.